Listed here are 16 T cell receptor beta chains from one sample, sequenced in a study of Tregs in tolerant kidney transplant recipients. The nonmyeloablative bone marrow transplants came from related graft donors, with transient mixed chimerism. Repertoires were generated with immunoSEQ multiplex PCR, while TCRdb's copy carries only in-frame clones and drops some. This sample contains about 6,400 clones. The sample was CD8+ T cells from blood (PBMCs), taken 12 months after the transplant. These receptors all stem from a human patient who received a combined kidney and bone marrow transplant. Some T cells may have originated in the graft donor.

On this clone: The read ends 3 residues early relative to the CDR3; the germline J gene fills the gap. This chain joins TRBV5-4 and TRBJ2-7; 10 bases are shared with TRBD2. CDR1 is SGHNT, CDR2 YYREEE, per germline (reference sequence). V lost 4 bases, J lost 1 base, and 2 bases stayed unmatched. The CDR3 covers 14 residues. This CDR3 is CASSGGLASYEQYF. The CDR3 bases that were read are TGTGCCAGCAGCGGGGGACTAGCGTCCTACGAG.

With respect to this clone: The CDR3 extends 3 residues past the end of the read, so its final part is completed from the germline J gene. The V and J genes are TRBV27 and TRBJ2-7, with 12 positions matching TRBD2. The J segment lost 2 bases and the V segment lost 2 bases, leaving 7 bases of the junction unmatched. CDR3 length equals 17 residues. The V gene's germline CDR1 is MNHEY and CDR2 SMNVEV (reference sequence). CDR3 residues: CASSLIGTSGHPYEQYF. The part of the CDR3 DNA that was read is TGTGCCAGCAGTTTAATAGGGACTAGCGGGCATCCCTACGAG.

Remarks on this clone: The CDR3 end falls 3 residues outside the read, so it is completed with the germline J gene. The J gene is TRBJ1-6, the V gene TRBV5-5, with 8 bases lining up with TRBD1. Germline assignment: CDR1 SGHKS and CDR2 YYEKEE (reference sequence). The CDR3 is 15 amino acids. Trimming at V came to 0 bases and at J to 8 bases, leaving 4 bases not matched to a gene. The sequenced CDR3 bases are TGTGCCAGCAGCTTGGGCGGACAGGGCTATTCACCC. Amino acid sequence: CASSLGGQGYSP. The complete CDR3 reads CASSLGGQGYSPLHF.

Of note for this clone: The read ends 3 residues shy of where the CDR3 ends; the end is completed using the germline J gene. The V and J genes are TRBV7-6 and TRBJ2-2; no firm D call. Trimming cost V 3 bases and J 3 bases, with 8 bases left between them. This CDR3 has 14 residues. Germline V CDR1 and CDR2: SGHVS, FNYEAQ. CDR3 bases read: TGTGCCAGCAGCTTCCAGGCTTACACCGGGGAG. This translates into CASSFQAYTGE. The full CDR3 sequence reads CASSFQAYTGELFF. Full variable domain (rest looked up from reference TRBV7-6 and TRBJ2-2): GAGVSQSPRYKVTKRGQDVALRCDPISGHVSLYWYRQALGQGPEFLTYFNYEAQQDKSGLPNDRFSAERPEGSISTLTIQRTEQRDSAMYRCASSFQAYTGELFFGEGSRLTVL.

In the case of this clone: The missing CDR3 end, 3 residues past where the read stops, is filled in from the germline J gene. This sequence joins TRBV30 and TRBJ1-1, with D unresolved. The germline V and J ends were trimmed by 4 bases and 5 bases, with 20 bases remaining between them. This CDR3 has 15 residues. CDR1 GTSNPN and CDR2 SVGIG come from the germline V gene (reference sequence). CDR3 bases read: TGTGCCTGGAAGCGGGAGGACGGAGATTATACTGAA. Translating gives CAWKREDGDYTE. The whole CDR3 protein is CAWKREDGDYTEAFF.

Concerning this clone itself: The read finishes 3 residues shy of the CDR3 end, and the germline J gene is used to complete it. The chain uses TRBV13 and TRBJ2-2; weak D call: TRBD1 (5 bases). The CDR3 runs 15 residues. The germline V and J ends were trimmed by 5 bases and 6 bases, with 16 bases remaining between them. CDR1 is PRHDT and CDR2 is FYEKMQ in the germline V gene (reference sequence). The CDR3 DNA, read in part, is TGTGCCAGCAGCGTAACCAGGGTAGGGGCCGGGGAG. Its translation is CASSVTRVGAGE. The full CDR3 sequence reads CASSVTRVGAGELFF.

CDR3 DNA, as far as it was read: TGCAGCGTTGAAGAAGTGGGCAACGAG. Encoded protein: CSVEEVGNE. The full-length CDR3 reads as CSVEEVGNEQYF. This chain uses TRBV29-1 with TRBJ2-7; D gene ambiguous. The DNA ends 3 residues before the CDR3 does, and the rest of the CDR3 is filled in from the germline J gene. Germline CDR1 is SQVTM and CDR2 is ANQGSEA. The CDR3 has 12 amino acids. Trimming removed 0 bases at V and 5 bases at J, with 8 bases between.

As for this clone: The missing CDR3 end, 3 residues past where the read stops, is filled in from the germline J gene. The V and J genes are TRBV5-1 and TRBJ2-7, with 7 bases that match TRBD1. In germline, CDR1 is SGHRS, CDR2 YFSETQ. V was pared by 0 bases and J by 2 bases, with 5 bases of the junction left unmatched. The CDR3 consists of 15 residues. The CDR3 reads CASSLAQGVAYEQYF. The part of the CDR3 DNA that was read is TGCGCCAGCAGCTTGGCTCAGGGGGTGGCCTACGAG.

Regarding this clone: The CDR3 goes on 3 residues after the read ends, and that part is filled in from the germline J gene. The chain joins TRBV2 to TRBJ2-4; 7 bases map to TRBD1. J gave up 9 bases and V 4 bases, and 12 bases lay outside the gene matches. Germline V gene data show CDR1 as SNHLY and CDR2 as FYNNEI. CDR3 length equals 15 residues. The covered CDR3 bases are TGTGCCAGCAGTGGACCACTGGACAGGTACGGCATT. Translating gives CASSGPLDRYGI. The full CDR3 protein reads CASSGPLDRYGIQYF.

In the case of this clone: The read terminates 3 residues before the CDR3 end, so the remaining end is supplied by the germline J gene. V usage is TRBV7-8 and J usage is TRBJ1-1; D is unclear. V was shortened by 2 bases and J by 4 bases, with 5 bases between the two germline ends. The germline V gene encodes CDR1 SGHVS and CDR2 FQNEAQ. The CDR3 consists of 12 residues. The part of the CDR3 DNA that was read is TGTGCCAGCAGCTTATCGGTCACTGAA. It encodes CASSLSVTE. In full, the CDR3 reads CASSLSVTEAFF.

Points on this clone: The CDR3 goes on 3 residues after the read ends, and that part is filled in from the germline J gene. The V gene is TRBV19, the J gene TRBJ1-1; 8 bases are a match to TRBD1. The CDR3 totals 15 residues. V was pared by 7 bases and J by 1 base, with 8 bases of the junction left unmatched. Per germline, CDR1 LNHDA and CDR2 SQIVND (reference sequence). The DNA read from the CDR3 is TGTGCCAGTATTCCCGGGACAGGCACGAACACTGAA. Translation gives CASIPGTGTNTE. The CDR3 as a whole reads CASIPGTGTNTEAFF.

To note about this clone: The CDR3 end falls 3 residues outside the read, so it is completed with the germline J gene. V and J are TRBV20-1 and TRBJ1-2; the match to TRBD1 covers 7 bases. Germline loops: CDR1 DFQATT, CDR2 SNEGSKA (reference sequence). V shed 5 bases and J 2 bases; nucleotides not matched to a gene: 8. The length of the CDR3 is 14 residues. This CDR3 reads CSAFVPRGNYGYTF. The part of the CDR3 DNA that was read is TGCAGTGCTTTTGTTCCCAGGGGGAACTATGGC.

Points on this clone: At one of its ends the junction is not consistent with the germline gene, which may arise from a read error. The read ends 3 residues before the CDR3 terminus; that terminus is restored from the germline J gene. This sequence joins TRBV4-2 and TRBJ1-3; 8 bases align to TRBD1. This CDR3 spans 16 amino acids. Germline lookup yields CDR1 LGHNA and CDR2 YNFKEQ. The CDR3: CASSQDRAASGNTIYF. The DNA read from the CDR3 is TGCGCCAGCAGCCAGGACAGGGCGGCTTCTGGAAACACC.

The CDR3 protein is CASSFVENEKLFF. The CDR3 bases that were read are TGTGCCAGCAGTTTTGTAGAGAATGAAAAA. This sequence joins TRBV28 and TRBJ1-4; D uncertain. The read halts 3 residues ahead of the CDR3 end, with the missing end drawn from the germline J gene. Trimming stripped 3 bases from V and 5 bases from J, with 7 bases between. CDR3 length: 13 amino acids. Germline-derived CDR1 and CDR2 are MDHEN and SYDVKM.

On this clone itself: The read terminates 3 residues before the CDR3 end, so the remaining end is supplied by the germline J gene. This chain uses TRBV20-1 with TRBJ2-2; TRBD2 matches 8 bases. The J segment lost 1 base and the V segment lost 1 base, leaving 5 bases of the junction unmatched. CDR1 and CDR2 (germline): DFQATT, SNEGSKA (reference sequence). This CDR3 comprises 16 residues. CDR3 sequence: CSARVSGSENTGELFF. The CDR3 bases that were read are TGCAGTGCTAGAGTCAGCGGGAGCGAGAACACCGGGGAG.

Concerning this clone itself: Sequencing ends 3 residues short of the CDR3 end; the germline J gene provides the rest. The chain links TRBV28 to TRBJ2-1, with 8 bases aligning to TRBD2. Germline-derived CDR1 and CDR2 are MDHEN and SYDVKM. The V segment lost 10 bases and the J segment 5 bases; nucleotides outside the gene matches: 7. The CDR3 extends over 13 amino acids. CDR3 in amino acids: CAIRGGGNNEQFF. The DNA read from the CDR3 is TGTGCCATACGGGGGGGTGGGAACAATGAG.